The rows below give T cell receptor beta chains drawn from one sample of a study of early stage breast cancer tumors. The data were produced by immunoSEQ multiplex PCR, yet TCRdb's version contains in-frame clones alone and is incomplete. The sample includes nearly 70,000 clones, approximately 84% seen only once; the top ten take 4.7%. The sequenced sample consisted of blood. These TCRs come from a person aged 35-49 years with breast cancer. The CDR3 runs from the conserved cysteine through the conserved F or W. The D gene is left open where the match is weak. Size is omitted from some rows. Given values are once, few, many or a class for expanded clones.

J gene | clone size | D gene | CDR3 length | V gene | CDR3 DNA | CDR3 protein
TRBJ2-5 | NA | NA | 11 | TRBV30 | TGTGCCTGGGAGAGGGCGGAGACCCAGTACTTC | CAWERAETQYF
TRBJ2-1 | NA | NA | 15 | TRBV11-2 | TGTGCCAGCAGCTTAGAGCAGGCGTCCTACAATGAGCAGTTCTTC | CASSLEQASYNEQFF
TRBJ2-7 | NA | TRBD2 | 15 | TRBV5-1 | TGCGCCAGCAGCTTGCGGGGGGGCACCTCCTACGAGCAGTACTTC | CASSLRGGTSYEQYF
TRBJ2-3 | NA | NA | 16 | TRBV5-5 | TGTGCCAGCAGCCAAGCCGGGACGGATAGCTATCTAACGCAGTATTTT | CASSQAGTDSYLTQYF
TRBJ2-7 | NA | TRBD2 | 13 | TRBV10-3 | TGTGCCACCTGTCCTAGCGGGAGCAACGAGCAGTACTTC | CATCPSGSNEQYF
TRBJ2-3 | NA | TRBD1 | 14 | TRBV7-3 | TGTGCCAGCAGCCTTGGACAGGAAGCAGATACGCAGTATTTT | CASSLGQEADTQYF
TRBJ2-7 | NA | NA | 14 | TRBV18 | TGTGCCAGCTCACCACCCCAGGGGATCCACGAGCAGTACTTC | CASSPPQGIHEQYF
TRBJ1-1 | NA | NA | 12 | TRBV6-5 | TGTGCCAGCCGGGGCCCGAACACTGAAGCTTTCTTT | CASRGPNTEAFF
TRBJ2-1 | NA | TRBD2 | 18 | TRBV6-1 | TGTGCCAGCAGTGAATGGGGACTAGCGGGAGGTATAAACAATGAGCAGTTCTTC | CASSEWGLAGGINNEQFF
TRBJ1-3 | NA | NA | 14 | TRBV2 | TGTGCCAGCAGTGACAGGCGCTCTGGAAACACCATATATTTT | CASSDRRSGNTIYF
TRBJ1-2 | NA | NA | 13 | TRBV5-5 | TGTGCCAGCAGCGGAGGGAGTAACTATGGCTACACCTTC | CASSGGSNYGYTF
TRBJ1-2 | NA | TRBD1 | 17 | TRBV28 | TGTGCCAGCAGTTTCGGGACAGGGATTTTCTTCCTCTATGGCTACACCTTC | CASSFGTGIFFLYGYTF
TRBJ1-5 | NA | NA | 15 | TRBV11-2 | TGTGCCAGCAGCCCAGGGGATTATAGCAATCAGCCCCAGCATTTT | CASSPGDYSNQPQHF
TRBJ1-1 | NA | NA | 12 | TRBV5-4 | TGTGCCAGCCACAGGTTGAACACTGAAGCTTTCTTT | CASHRLNTEAFF
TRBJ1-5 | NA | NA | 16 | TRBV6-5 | TGTGCCAGCAGTTACTTAAGTCAAGGGACGGTTCAGCCCCAGCATTTT | CASSYLSQGTVQPQHF
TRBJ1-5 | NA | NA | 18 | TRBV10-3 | TGTGCCATCAGTGAGTCAAAAACAGGGACCCCTAGCAATCAGCCCCAGCATTTT | CAISESKTGTPSNQPQHF
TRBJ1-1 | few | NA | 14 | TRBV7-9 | TGTGCCAGCAGCTTAGACGCAGGGGCTGTTGAAGCTTTCTTT | CASSLDAGAVEAFF
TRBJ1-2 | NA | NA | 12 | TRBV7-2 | TGTGCCAGCAGCTTAGTCCCCTATGGCTACACCTTC | CASSLVPYGYTF
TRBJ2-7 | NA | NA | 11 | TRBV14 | TGTGCCAGCAGCGAGAGCGGGGAGCAGTACTTC | CASSESGEQYF
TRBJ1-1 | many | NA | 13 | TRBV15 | TGTGCCACCAGCAGAGGAGGGAACACTGAAGCTTTCTTT | CATSRGGNTEAFF
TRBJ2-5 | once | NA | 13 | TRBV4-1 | TGCGCCAGCAGCCCCCCCACTCAGGAGACCCAGTACTTC | CASSPPTQETQYF
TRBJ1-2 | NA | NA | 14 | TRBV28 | TGTGCCAGCAGTGTACAGGGACGGGCTATTGGCTACACCTTC | CASSVQGRAIGYTF
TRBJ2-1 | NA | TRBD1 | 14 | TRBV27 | TGTGCCAGCAGACCGGACAGGGATTGGAATGAGCAGTTCTTC | CASRPDRDWNEQFF
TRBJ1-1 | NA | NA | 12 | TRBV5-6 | TGTGCCAGCAGCTGGGGCGTTACTGAAGCTTTCTTT | CASSWGVTEAFF
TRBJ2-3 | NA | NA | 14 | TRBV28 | TGTGCCAGCAGTTTATACACCAACACAGATACGCAGTATTTT | CASSLYTNTDTQYF